Included here is one T cell receptor beta chain sequence, with context. This clone appeared once. Its target antigen remains unknown. Nothing much larger sits one base from this clone, and base qualities are not available. TCRbeta CDR3 regions were amplified from genomic DNA using the immunoSEQ Assay, a bias-controlled multiplex PCR. The original pipeline was this. The number of nucleated cells in each sample was estimated by amplification of reference gene primers within the assay. To quantify the absolute abundance of each unique TCRbeta CDR3 rearrangement, sequence reads were collapsed and filtered. For each sample, productive Simpson clonality was calculated as the square root of Simpson's diversity index over productive rearrangements. What TCRdb holds here is the immuneACCESS table cut down to in-frame rearrangements. Part of the clones is not present; checked against another copy, under half of the missing clones reflect an unresolved V gene, and the others are unexplained. D and trimming were read from the DNA, whereas the V and J calls and clone size are those reported in that table. The sample contains some 460,000 clones, around nine tenths of them found a single time. The biggest ten clones account for 4% to 5.5% of the sample.

Whole blood was collected in K2EDTA tubes by collaborating institutions according to the institutions' own protocols. For TCRbeta analysis, collaborator samples were shipped as frozen whole blood, as isolated PBMCs, or as DNA extracted from either sample type. This entry is derived from a study of blood T cell repertoires in COVID-19 (TCRdb year 2020). With regard to the full study: Samples covering the acute and convalescent phases of COVID-19 were provided by collaborators in the United States, Italy and Spain. The samples were drawn from two sources: the first 160 participants of the ongoing ImmuneRACE study, and fewer than 1,500 subjects contributed by 6 global collaborators. The prospective study material was composed of cDNA or gDNA derived from T cells, B-cell-depleted T cells, or PBMCs. Where available, HLA class I and class II types were taken from metadata supplied by the sample provider and were not determined by assay-based typing. The repertoires were made available in a free public database intended to serve as a resource for research on the immune response to SARS-CoV-2. A de-identified subject ID, COVID-19 status, age in years and sex were almost always included in the sample metadata. Deeply sampled blood TCRbeta repertoires from subjects exposed to, actively infected with, or recovered from COVID-19 were included in the dataset. What the authors observed across the whole study: How much clinical and demographic metadata was included differed by source and by participant, and the metadata was provided uncurated.

Inclusive of the bounding cysteine and phenylalanine, the CDR3 is 14 residues long. CDR3 DNA only is kept here, 42 bases in frame from base 1. CDR1 and CDR2, per the germline V gene, are SGDLS and YYNGEE. The junction carries 8 bases between V and J, which are trimmed by 4 bases and 0 bases respectively. The sequence joins TRBV9 to TRBJ1-3; too little of a D gene remains to name it. The sample comprised peripheral blood. This sequence was found in a woman under 40 with acute or convalescent COVID-19. The CDR3 protein: CASSPPNSGNTIYF. The sequenced DNA is TGTGCCAGCAGCCCCCCCAACTCTGGAAACACCATATATTTT.